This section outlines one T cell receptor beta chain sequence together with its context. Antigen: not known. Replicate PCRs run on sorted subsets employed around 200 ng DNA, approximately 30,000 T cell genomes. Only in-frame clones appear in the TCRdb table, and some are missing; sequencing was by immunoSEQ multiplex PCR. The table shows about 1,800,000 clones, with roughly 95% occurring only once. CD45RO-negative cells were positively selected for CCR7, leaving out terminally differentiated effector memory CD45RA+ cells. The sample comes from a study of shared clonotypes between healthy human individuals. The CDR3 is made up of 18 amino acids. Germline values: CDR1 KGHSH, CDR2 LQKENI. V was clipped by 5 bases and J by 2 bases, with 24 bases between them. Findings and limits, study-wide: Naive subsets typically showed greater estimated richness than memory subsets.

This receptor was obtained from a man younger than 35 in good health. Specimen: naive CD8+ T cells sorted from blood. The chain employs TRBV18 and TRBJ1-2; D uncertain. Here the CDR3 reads CASSAKGGLTLINYGYTF. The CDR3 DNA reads TGTGCCAGCTCAGCTAAGGGAGGGCTGACTTTGATCAACTATGGCTACACCTTC.